This T cell receptor (beta chain) was identified during a study of blood T cells in healthy people across ages. This clonotype was counted a few times. From germline, CDR1 is SGHDN and CDR2 FVKESK. Trimming removed 3 bases at V and 9 bases at J, with 15 bases between. The length of the CDR3 is 15 residues. A second 7 to 11 cycle PCR used barcoded and J-beta primers. One entry per CDR3 protein, called by TCRdb with MiXCR from the 5' RACE reads. The repertoire holds 1.8 million or so distinct CDR3 sequences, with approximately 39% as singletons. The TCR was taken from a human donor in good health. The chain recombines TRBV14 with TRBJ1-6; D may be TRBD1 (6 bases). Input material: blood. CDR3 coding DNA: TGTGCCAGCAGCCAGGCTCCGGGACACCTTTCACCCCTCCACTTT. Amino acid sequence: CASSQAPGHLSPLHF.